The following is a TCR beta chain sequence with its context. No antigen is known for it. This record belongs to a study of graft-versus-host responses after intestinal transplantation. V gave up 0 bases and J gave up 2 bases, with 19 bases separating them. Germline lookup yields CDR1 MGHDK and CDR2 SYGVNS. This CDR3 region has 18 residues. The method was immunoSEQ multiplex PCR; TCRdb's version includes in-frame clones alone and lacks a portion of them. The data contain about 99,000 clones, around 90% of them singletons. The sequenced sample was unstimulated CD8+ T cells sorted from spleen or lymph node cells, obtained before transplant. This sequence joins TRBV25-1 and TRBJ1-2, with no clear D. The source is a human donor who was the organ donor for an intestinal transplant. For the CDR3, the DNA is TGTGCCAGCAGTGAATATTACCGAGGTCCGAACCAGAACTATGGCTACACCTTC. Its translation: CASSEYYRGPNQNYGYTF.